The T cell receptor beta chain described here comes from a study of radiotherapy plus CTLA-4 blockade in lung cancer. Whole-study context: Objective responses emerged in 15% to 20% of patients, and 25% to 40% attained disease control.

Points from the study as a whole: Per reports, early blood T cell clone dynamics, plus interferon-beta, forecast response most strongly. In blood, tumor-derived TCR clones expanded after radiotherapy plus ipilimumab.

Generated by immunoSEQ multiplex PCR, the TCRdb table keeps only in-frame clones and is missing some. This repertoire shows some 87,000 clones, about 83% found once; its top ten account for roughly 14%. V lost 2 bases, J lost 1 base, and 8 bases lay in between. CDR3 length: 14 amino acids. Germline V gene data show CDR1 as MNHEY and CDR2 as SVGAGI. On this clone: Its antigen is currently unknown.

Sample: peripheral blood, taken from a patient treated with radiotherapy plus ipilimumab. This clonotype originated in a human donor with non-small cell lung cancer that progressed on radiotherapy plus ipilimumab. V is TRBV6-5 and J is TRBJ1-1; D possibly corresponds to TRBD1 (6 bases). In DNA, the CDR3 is TGTGCCAGCAGTTACCCGGGACAGAACACTGAAGCTTTCTTT. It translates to CASSYPGQNTEAFF.